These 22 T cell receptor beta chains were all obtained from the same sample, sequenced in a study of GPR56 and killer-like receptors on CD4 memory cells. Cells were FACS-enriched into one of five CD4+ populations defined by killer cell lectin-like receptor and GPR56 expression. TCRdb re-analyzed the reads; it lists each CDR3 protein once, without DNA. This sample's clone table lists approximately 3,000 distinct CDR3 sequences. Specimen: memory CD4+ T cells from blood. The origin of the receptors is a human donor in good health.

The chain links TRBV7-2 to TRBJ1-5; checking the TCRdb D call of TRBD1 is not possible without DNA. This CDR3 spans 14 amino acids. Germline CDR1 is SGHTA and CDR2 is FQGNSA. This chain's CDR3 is CASSFTGGRQPQHF. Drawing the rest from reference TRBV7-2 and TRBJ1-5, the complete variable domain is GAGVSQSPSNKVTEKGKDVELRCDPISGHTALYWYRQSLGQGLEFLIYFQGNSAPDKSGLPSDRFSAERTGGSVSTLTIQRTQQEDSAVYLCASSFTGGRQPQHFGDGTRLSIL.

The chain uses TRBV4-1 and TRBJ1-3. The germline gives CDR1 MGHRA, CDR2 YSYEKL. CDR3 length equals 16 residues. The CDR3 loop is CASSQDLLYSGNTIYF.

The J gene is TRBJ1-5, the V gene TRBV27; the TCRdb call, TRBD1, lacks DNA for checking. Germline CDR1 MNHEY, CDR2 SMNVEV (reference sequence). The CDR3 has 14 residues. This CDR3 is CASSWSGGKQPQHF.

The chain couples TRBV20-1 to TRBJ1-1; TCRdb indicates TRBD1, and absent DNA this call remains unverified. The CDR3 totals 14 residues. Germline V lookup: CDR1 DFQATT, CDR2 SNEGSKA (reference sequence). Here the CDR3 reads CSATGQGGNTEAFF.

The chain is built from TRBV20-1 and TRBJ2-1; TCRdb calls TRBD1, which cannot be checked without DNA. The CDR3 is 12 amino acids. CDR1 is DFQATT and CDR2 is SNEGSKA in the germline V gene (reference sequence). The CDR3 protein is CSATPVYNEQFF.

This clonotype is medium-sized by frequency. The CDR3 sequence: CASSYRWAGGYEQYF. J is TRBJ2-7 and V is TRBV27; lacking DNA, the TRBD1 call made by TCRdb goes unchecked. The germline V gene encodes CDR1 MNHEY and CDR2 SMNVEV (reference sequence). The CDR3 has 15 amino acids.

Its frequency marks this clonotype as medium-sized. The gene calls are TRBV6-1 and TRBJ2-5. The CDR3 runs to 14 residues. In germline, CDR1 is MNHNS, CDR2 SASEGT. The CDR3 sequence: CASSEGGSYETQYF.

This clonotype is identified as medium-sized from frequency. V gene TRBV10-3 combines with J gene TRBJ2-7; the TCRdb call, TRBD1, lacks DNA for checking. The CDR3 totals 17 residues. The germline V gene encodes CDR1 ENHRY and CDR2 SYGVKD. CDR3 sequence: CAISDRTRDRGRDEQYF.

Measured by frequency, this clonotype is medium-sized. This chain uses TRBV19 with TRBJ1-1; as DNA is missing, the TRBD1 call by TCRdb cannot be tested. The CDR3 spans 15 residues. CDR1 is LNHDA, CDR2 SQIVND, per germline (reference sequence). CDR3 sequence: CASSIGQTMNTEAFF. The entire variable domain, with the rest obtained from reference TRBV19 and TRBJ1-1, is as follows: DGGITQSPKYLFRKEGQNVTLSCEQNLNHDAMYWYRQDPGQGLRLIYYSQIVNDFQKGDIAEGYSVSREKKESFPLTVTSAQKNPTAFYLCASSIGQTMNTEAFFGQGTRLTVV.

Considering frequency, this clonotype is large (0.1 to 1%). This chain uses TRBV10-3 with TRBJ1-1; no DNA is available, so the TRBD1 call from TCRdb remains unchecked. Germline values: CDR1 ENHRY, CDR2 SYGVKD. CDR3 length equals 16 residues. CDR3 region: CAIRALPGGADTEAFF.

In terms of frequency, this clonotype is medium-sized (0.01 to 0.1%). CDR3: CASNAGAGSSSGANVLTF. This sequence joins TRBV11-1 and TRBJ2-6; without DNA, the TCRdb call of TRBD1 cannot be checked. Germline CDR1 SGHAT, CDR2 FQDESV (reference sequence). The CDR3 is 18 amino acids.

The CDR3 loop reads CASQGQGLQETQYF. The J gene is TRBJ2-5, the V gene TRBV11-1; the D call of TRBD1 rests on TCRdb alone, since no DNA is present to check it. The CDR3 contains 14 residues. CDR1 is SGHAT, CDR2 FQDESV, per germline (reference sequence).

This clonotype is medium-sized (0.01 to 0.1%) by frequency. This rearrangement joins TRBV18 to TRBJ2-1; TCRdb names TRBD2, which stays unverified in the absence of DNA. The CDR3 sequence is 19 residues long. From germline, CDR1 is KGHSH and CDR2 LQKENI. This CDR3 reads CASSRSSGGATYSYNEQFF.

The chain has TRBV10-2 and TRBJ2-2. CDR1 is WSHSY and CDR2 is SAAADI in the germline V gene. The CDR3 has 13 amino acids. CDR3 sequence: CASSESGDGELFF.

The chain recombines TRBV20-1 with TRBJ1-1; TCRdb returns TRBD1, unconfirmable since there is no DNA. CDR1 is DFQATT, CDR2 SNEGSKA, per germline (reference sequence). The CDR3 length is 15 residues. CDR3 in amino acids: CSARTPGGPNTEAFF.

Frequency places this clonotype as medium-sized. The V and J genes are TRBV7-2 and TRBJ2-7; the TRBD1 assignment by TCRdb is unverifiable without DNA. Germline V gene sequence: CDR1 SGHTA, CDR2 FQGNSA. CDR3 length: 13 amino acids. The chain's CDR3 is CASSLIGGYEQYF.

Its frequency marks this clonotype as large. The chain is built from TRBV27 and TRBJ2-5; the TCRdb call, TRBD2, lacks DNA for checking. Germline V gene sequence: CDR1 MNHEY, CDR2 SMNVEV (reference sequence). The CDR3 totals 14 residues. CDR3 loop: CASRTGTSGGTQYF.

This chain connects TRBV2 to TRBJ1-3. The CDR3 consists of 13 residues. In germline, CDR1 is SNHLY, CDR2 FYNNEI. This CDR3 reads CASSETRGNTIYF.

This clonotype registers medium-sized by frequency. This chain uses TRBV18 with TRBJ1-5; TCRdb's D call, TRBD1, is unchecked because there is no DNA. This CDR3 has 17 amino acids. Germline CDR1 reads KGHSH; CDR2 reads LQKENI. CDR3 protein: CASSPGGAGSPLQPQHF.

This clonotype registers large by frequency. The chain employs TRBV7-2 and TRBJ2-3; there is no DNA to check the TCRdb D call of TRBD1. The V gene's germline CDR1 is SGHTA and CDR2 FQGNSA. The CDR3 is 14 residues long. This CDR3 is CASSSDGNTDTQYF. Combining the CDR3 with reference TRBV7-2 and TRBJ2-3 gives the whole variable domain GAGVSQSPSNKVTEKGKDVELRCDPISGHTALYWYRQSLGQGLEFLIYFQGNSAPDKSGLPSDRFSAERTGGSVSTLTIQRTQQEDSAVYLCASSSDGNTDTQYFGPGTRLTVL.

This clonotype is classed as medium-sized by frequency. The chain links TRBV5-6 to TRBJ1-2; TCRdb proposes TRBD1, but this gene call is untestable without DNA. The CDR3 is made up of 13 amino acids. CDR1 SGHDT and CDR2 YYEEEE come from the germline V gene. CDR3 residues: CASTLRGYYGYTF. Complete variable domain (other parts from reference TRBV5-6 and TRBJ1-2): DAGVTQSPTHLIKTRGQQVTLRCSPKSGHDTVSWYQQALGQGPQFIFQYYEEEERQRGNFPDRFSGHQFPNYSSELNVNALLLGDSALYLCASTLRGYYGYTFGSGTRLTVV.

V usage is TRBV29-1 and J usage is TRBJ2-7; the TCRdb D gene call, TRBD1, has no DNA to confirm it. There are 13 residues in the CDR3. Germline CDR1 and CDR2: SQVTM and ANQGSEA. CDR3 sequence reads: CSARDRFSYEQYF.